Sequencing of this T cell receptor (beta chain) was carried out in a study of blood T cell repertoires in COVID-19. Notes on this clone: The identical CDR3 is also encoded by other nucleotide sequences in the sample.

Under the authors' procedure: Cell counts per sample came from amplifying reference gene primers. TCRdb's copy holds only in-frame clones and misses some; the assay was immunoSEQ multiplex PCR. Clone size and V and J calls were adopted from that table, with D and trimming inferred from the DNA. The profile covers about 100,000 clones, with around four fifths appearing a single time and around 15% taken by the ten largest. There are 14 residues in the CDR3. Trimming removed 1 base at V and 1 base at J, with 8 bases between. Germline loops: CDR1 LGHDT, CDR2 YNNKEL (reference sequence). Sequencing was carried out using peripheral blood. The origin of this receptor is a man aged 50 to 60 with active or convalescent COVID-19. V and J are TRBV3-1 (or the pseudogene TRBV3-2) and TRBJ2-7; D is perhaps TRBD2 (6 bases). The CDR3 is CASSQAAGSYEQYF. The DNA for the CDR3 is TGTGCCAGCAGCCAAGCCGCGGGATCCTACGAGCAGTACTTC.